The clone carrying this T cell receptor beta chain was seen many times. The sorted Tregs were CD4+CD25+CD127-/low cells. Germline V gives CDR1 LGHNA, CDR2 YNFKEQ. Trimming stripped 0 bases from V and 8 bases from J, with 8 bases between. The CDR3 spans 13 residues. TCRdb used MiXCR to reprocess the 5' RACE reads, holding one entry per CDR3 protein. The profile shows approximately 40,000 distinct CDR3 sequences, 22% of them singletons. The sequence was collected from a female donor with breast cancer. Sequencing was carried out using Tregs sorted from blood. The rearrangement links TRBV4-2 to TRBJ2-1, with D hard to call. The CDR3 loop is CASSQDIGDEQFF. CDR3 DNA sequence: TGTGCCAGCAGCCAAGATATCGGCGATGAGCAGTTCTTC.